In its sample, the clone carrying this T cell receptor beta chain was seen a few times. Its target is not known. This entry belongs to a study of blood T cells in healthy people across ages. Notes on the study in general: Naive T cell percentage showed a strong correlation with TCR beta diversity. Researchers judged that diversity estimates from one million T cells fell short of true values. A greater number of naive CD4+ cells and higher diversity distinguished long-lived donors from aged donors.

Sample-barcoded 5' priming and a J-beta primer mix drove a second PCR of about 6 to 11 cycles. A single record per CDR3 protein comes from TCRdb applying MiXCR to the 5' RACE reads. The data hold about a million distinct CDR3 sequences, with roughly 51% observed a single time. CDR3 size: 14 residues. The germline V gene has CDR1 SNHLY and CDR2 FYNNEI. The V end lost 1 base, the J end lost 5 bases, and 11 bases lay between the germline ends. Each sample gave at least 7 million isolated PBMCs. Sequencing used blood. V is TRBV2 and J is TRBJ2-5; a weak D match, TRBD1 (5 bases). This clonotype originated in a woman in her fifties or sixties in good health. The CDR3 sequence is CASSEDQGRETQYF. The CDR3 nucleotides read TGTGCCAGCAGTGAAGACCAGGGTCGGGAGACCCAGTACTTC.